In its sample, the clone carrying this T cell receptor (beta chain) was seen a few times. The record originates from a study of TIL therapy for anti-PD-1-resistant metastatic lung cancer. Sequencing used immunoSEQ v3. Profiling relied on immunoSEQ multiplex PCR, and the TCRdb table lists in-frame clones only, not all of them. The sample yields approximately 30,000 clones, roughly 69% seen once. Time point specified: pre-treatment sample, taken before nivolumab and TIL therapy. This TCR came from a woman aged 25 to 80 with non-small cell lung cancer. The specimen was blood, collected at baseline.

Here the CDR3 DNA reads TGTGCCAGCAGAGCCAGCCCAACTGGGGAGCAGTACTTC. It yields the protein CASRASPTGEQYF. This chain joins TRBV2 and TRBJ2-7, with unresolved D. CDR1 and CDR2 from the germline V gene are SNHLY and FYNNEI. CDR3 size: 13 residues. The V end lost 6 bases, the J end lost 7 bases, and 16 bases lay between the germline ends.